One sample yielded the 5 T cell receptor beta chains listed below, sequenced in a study of OX40 agonist ivuxolimab in advanced cancers. Measured with immunoSEQ multiplex PCR; TCRdb has only the in-frame clones, and not every one. The data show roughly 77,000 clones, with around 85% seen just once and 4.6% held by the top ten. Sequencing was performed on CD4+ or CD8+ T cells sorted from blood, taken in a trial of the OX40 agonist ivuxolimab. The receptors shown here come from an adult with an advanced solid tumor such as melanoma, head and neck, liver or kidney cancer.

This clone has only a few counts. This sequence joins TRBV6-5 and TRBJ2-7; the D is unclear. V shed 5 bases and J shed 2 bases, with 16 bases lying between them. The CDR3 has 15 amino acids. CDR1 is MNHEY, CDR2 SVGAGI, per germline. The CDR3 nucleotides read TGTGCCAGCAGTGCCGAAGGGAATCGGGCCTACGAGCAGTACTTC. This encodes CASSAEGNRAYEQYF.

This sequence joins TRBV27 and TRBJ1-5, with TRBD1 identical over 11 bases. The length of the CDR3 is 19 residues. After removal of 5 bases from V and 5 bases from J, the junction contained 17 bases not matched to a gene. CDR1 is MNHEY and CDR2 is SMNVEV in the germline V gene (reference sequence). CDR3 amino acids: CASSPTDRGRGGKHQPQHF. The CDR3 DNA is TGTGCCAGCAGTCCAACGGACAGGGGGCGAGGTGGTAAACATCAGCCCCAGCATTTT.

This clone was detected a few times. The genes are TRBV4-1 and TRBJ2-7; maybe TRBD1 (6 bases). V was pared by 0 bases and J by 6 bases, with 15 bases between. CDR1 is MGHRA, CDR2 YSYEKL, per germline. This CDR3 spans 15 amino acids. The CDR3 region is CASSQEVPGAGEQYF. The DNA for the CDR3 is TGCGCCAGCAGCCAAGAGGTCCCAGGGGCTGGCGAGCAGTACTTC.

The chain has TRBV25-1 and TRBJ2-3, with 10 bases aligning to TRBD2. V shed 2 bases, J shed 2 bases, and the junction held 10 bases outside the gene matches. Looked up from germline, CDR1 is MGHDK and CDR2 is SYGVNS. The CDR3 covers 18 residues. In nucleotides, the CDR3 is TGTGCCAGCAGTGAAGGGGCTAGCGGGGGTATCCTCACAGATACGCAGTATTTT. Residues: CASSEGASGGILTDTQYF.

J is TRBJ2-1 and V is TRBV12-2; whether TRBD2, the table's D call, matches the DNA was not checked. TRBV12-2 is a documented pseudogene. The CDR3 loop spans 16 amino acids. CDR3 in DNA: TGTGCAAGTCCTCAGAAGTGCGGGACTAGCCTACTCAAGCAGTTCTTC. Its protein product is CASPQKCGTSLLKQFF.